The entry below describes one TCR beta chain. No antigen is known for it. As part of library construction, unique molecular identifiers were attached to individual cDNA molecules. TCRdb reprocessed the 5' RACE reads with MiXCR, giving one entry per CDR3 protein. The data hold 53,000 or so distinct CDR3 sequences, with more than 10% observed a single time. This record belongs to a study of early T cells in non-severe SARS-CoV-2 infection. About the research overall: It was bulk RNA from unsorted whole blood that was sequenced, and the chains were unpaired. Study observations and caveats: Matching results from VDJdb favored anti-spike CD8 responses, leaving private and CD4 specificities undetected.

The CDR3 length is 14 residues. V lost 6 bases and J 8 bases, leaving 18 bases between the germline ends. Germline CDR1 and CDR2: WSHSY and SAAADI. This receptor was identified in an adult who was a healthcare worker with PCR-confirmed SARS-CoV-2 infection or an uninfected control (not recorded which). Sequences were derived from whole blood, sampled at baseline. This chain connects TRBV10-2 to TRBJ2-3; D perhaps matches TRBD2 (6 bases). CDR3 amino acids: CASSVTSLGGTQYF. The CDR3 bases are TGCGCCAGCAGCGTGACTAGTCTAGGCGGTACGCAGTATTTT.